This T cell receptor (beta chain) was documented in a study of post-analysis software for immune sequencing data. Points from the study as a whole: Five TRBV segments were significantly more frequent in patients than in controls. TRBV5-6, TRBV5-1 and TRBV20-1 were among these segments.

Germline V CDR1 and CDR2: SGHTA, FQGTGA. This CDR3 spans 14 amino acids. V was pared by 4 bases and J by 1 base, with 7 bases between. Points on this clonotype: Its antigen remains unidentified.

Prepared TCR beta cDNA libraries contained unique molecular identifiers. TCRdb recomputed calls from the PCR reads with MiXCR, one row per CDR3 protein. The sample includes roughly 650,000 distinct CDR3 sequences, over 45% seen only once; the top ten take around 11%. This TCR was sampled from a girl between 2 and 10 years old with multiple sclerosis. The sample comprised blood. This rearrangement joins TRBV7-3 to TRBJ2-2, with D uncertain. CDR3 in amino acids: CASSSSLNTGELFF. The CDR3 DNA reads as TGTGCCAGCAGCTCGTCATTGAACACCGGGGAGCTGTTTTTT.